This T cell receptor (beta chain) was sequenced in a study of brain T cells in children with intractable seizures. The CDR3 spans 15 residues. Germline V gene sequence: CDR1 LGHNA, CDR2 YNFKEQ. The V and J ends lost 2 bases and 10 bases respectively, with 15 bases between them. The sequenced cases were selected for having the highest brain T cell transcript signatures. Before surgery, patients took at least one anti-epileptic drug. TCRdb's copy holds only in-frame clones and misses some; the assay was immunoSEQ multiplex PCR. The table records tens of thousands of clones, more than 95% of them present only once.

The specimen was peripheral blood, collected at surgery. The chain combines TRBV4-2 with TRBJ1-6; TRBD1 is a possible D gene (5 bases). The clonotype was recovered from a boy in the first two years of life with focal cortical dysplasia and intractable seizures. CDR3 bases: TGTGCCAGCAGCCAAATGGCGGGTGGGGGATCACCCCTCCACTTT. Protein product: CASSQMAGGGSPLHF.